The 17 T cell receptor beta chains below were found in one sample sequenced in a study of cytomegalovirus exposure and HLA in healthy donors. Primers for the PCR totalled 60 Vbeta and 13 Jbeta. Generated by immunoSEQ multiplex PCR, the TCRdb table keeps only in-frame clones and is missing some. The sample records 90,000 to 100,000 clones, under 80% being singletons. Sequencing was done on a sample of PBMCs. The receptors were gathered from a man between 40 and 49 years old in good health and CMV-seronegative.

The rearrangement links TRBV5-1 to TRBJ2-2; 9 nucleotides line up with TRBD2. There are 17 residues in the CDR3. V trimming: 0 bases; J trimming: 6 bases; junction bases outside the gene matches: 9. CDR1 and CDR2 (germline): SGHRS, YFSETQ. The CDR3 nucleotides read TGCGCCAGCAGCTTGGCTGGCGGGGTAGCGGGAGCCGGGGAGCTGTTTTTT. Its translation: CASSLAGGVAGAGELFF.

V and J are TRBV28 and TRBJ1-5; 9 positions agree with TRBD1. The length of the CDR3 is 14 residues. Germline values: CDR1 MDHEN, CDR2 SYDVKM. V lost 6 bases and J lost 7; bases outside the gene matches: 7. The CDR3 spells CASRGQGMLQPQHF. CDR3 bases: TGTGCCAGCAGGGGACAGGGCATGTTACAGCCCCAGCATTTT.

The rearrangement links TRBV9 to TRBJ2-1; 9 nucleotides agree with TRBD2. The CDR3 contains 14 residues. With V trimmed by 3 bases and J by 4 bases, 2 bases remained unmatched. Germline assignment: CDR1 SGDLS and CDR2 YYNGEE. The CDR3 bases are TGTGCCAGCAGCGAGACTAGCGGATACAATGAGCAGTTCTTC. It is translated as CASSETSGYNEQFF.

This clone was observed once. This chain links TRBV28 with TRBJ1-5; 9 bases fit TRBD1. This CDR3 is 14 amino acids long. Germline V gene sequence: CDR1 MDHEN, CDR2 SYDVKM. V dropped 7 bases and J dropped 10; count of bases not matched to a gene: 11. The CDR3 sequence: CASIPDRGPSPQHF. CDR3 in DNA: TGTGCCAGCATCCCGGACAGGGGACCCTCCCCCCAGCATTTT.

The V call is TRBV5-4, the J call TRBJ2-7, with D perhaps TRBD2 (5 bases). From germline, CDR1 is SGHNT and CDR2 YYREEE (reference sequence). This CDR3 has 14 amino acids. V was clipped by 0 bases and J by 9 bases, with 16 bases between them. The CDR3 DNA is TGTGCCAGCAGCTTGGGAGCTAGCTACCGGTGGCAGTACTTC. Translating it yields CASSLGASYRWQYF.

This chain connects TRBV20-1 to TRBJ1-2; unclear D gene. CDR1 and CDR2 (germline): DFQATT, SNEGSKA (reference sequence). Trimming removed 0 bases at V and 11 bases at J, with 10 bases between. The CDR3 contains 11 residues. In DNA, the CDR3 is TGCAGTGCTAGAGATACGACTGTGTACACCTTC. Encoded protein: CSARDTTVYTF.

In regard to this clone: One end of the junction does not line up with germline, which may come from a read error. The chain's CDR3 is CAWSVTGGQDTQYF. The CDR3 bases are TGTGCCTGGAGTGTAACCGGGGGGCAAGACACCCAGTACTTC. This rearrangement joins TRBV30 to TRBJ2-5; weak D call: TRBD2 (7 bases). The CDR3 has 14 amino acids. Germline V gene lookup returns CDR1 GTSNPN and CDR2 SVGIG (reference sequence).

This chain connects TRBV10-3 to TRBJ2-7, with D maybe TRBD1 (6 bases). Germline V lookup: CDR1 ENHRY, CDR2 SYGVKD. Trimming took off 4 bases at V and 3 bases at J, with 7 bases between the two ends. The CDR3 is made up of 12 amino acids. The CDR3 DNA follows: TGTGCCATCAGTGGGACAGACTACGAGCAGTACTTC. Its protein product is CAISGTDYEQYF.

V and J are TRBV6-5 and TRBJ1-2; 7 bases agree with TRBD1. The CDR3 extends over 13 amino acids. The ends lost 5 bases at V and 6 bases at J; junction bases unmatched: 6. The germline gives CDR1 MNHEY, CDR2 SVGAGI. In DNA form, the CDR3 reads TGTGCCAGCAGTCTCGTAACAGGGGATGGCTACACCTTC. The encoded protein is CASSLVTGDGYTF.

CDR3: CASRVGSANTGELFF. DNA for the CDR3: TGCGCCAGCAGGGTGGGGAGCGCGAACACCGGGGAGCTGTTTTTT. The chain employs TRBV5-1 and TRBJ2-2; perhaps TRBD2 as D (5 bases). Germline-derived CDR1 and CDR2 are SGHRS and YFSETQ. CDR3 length: 15 residues. Between the trimmed V and J ends, which lost 5 bases and 0 bases, there was a span of 11 bases.

This sequence joins TRBV5-6 and TRBJ1-1, with D possibly matching TRBD1 (5 bases). CDR1 is SGHDT, CDR2 YYEEEE, per germline. CDR3 size: 13 residues. The V gene lost 5 bases and the J gene lost 10 bases, with 18 bases spanning the gap. The CDR3 sequence: CASSHGQMWVAFF. The CDR3 DNA reads as TGTGCCAGCAGTCACGGACAAATGTGGGTAGCTTTCTTT. The full variable domain, its missing parts supplied by reference TRBV5-6 and TRBJ1-1, is DAGVTQSPTHLIKTRGQQVTLRCSPKSGHDTVSWYQQALGQGPQFIFQYYEEEERQRGNFPDRFSGHQFPNYSSELNVNALLLGDSALYLCASSHGQMWVAFFGQGTRLTVV.

This clone was seen a handful of times. This chain uses TRBV5-1 with TRBJ1-2, with D possibly TRBD1 on 6 matching bases. The CDR3 loop spans 13 amino acids. Germline CDR1 SGHRS, CDR2 YFSETQ. The germline V and J ends were trimmed by 0 bases and 6 bases, with 9 bases remaining between them. CDR3 region: CASSLAPGDGYTF. CDR3 in DNA: TGCGCCAGCAGCTTGGCCCCAGGGGATGGCTACACCTTC. Variable domain in full (rest from reference TRBV5-1 and TRBJ1-2): KAGVTQTPRYLIKTRGQQVTLSCSPISGHRSVSWYQQTPGQGLQFLFEYFSETQRNKGNFPGRFSGRQFSNSRSEMNVSTLELGDSALYLCASSLAPGDGYTFGSGTRLTVV.

The V gene is TRBV5-4, the J gene TRBJ1-1, with 7 bases lining up with TRBD1. The germline V gene encodes CDR1 SGHNT and CDR2 YYREEE (reference sequence). J gave up 0 bases and V 4 bases, and 3 bases lay outside the gene matches. This CDR3 comprises 14 residues. In DNA form, the CDR3 reads TGTGCCAGCAGCGGGGACAGAATGAACACTGAAGCTTTCTTT. Translation gives CASSGDRMNTEAFF.

The sample holds one count of this clone. The genes are TRBV27 and TRBJ2-7; 10 positions agree with TRBD2. With 5 bases clipped from V and 3 bases from J, the junction kept 4 bases outside the gene matches. The CDR3 consists of 14 residues. The V gene's germline CDR1 is MNHEY and CDR2 SMNVEV (reference sequence). The CDR3 spells CASSTLAGGYEQYF. Here the CDR3 DNA reads TGTGCCAGCAGTACGTTAGCGGGGGGCTACGAGCAGTACTTC.

J is TRBJ2-2 and V is TRBV2; TRBD2 is a possible D gene (6 bases). This CDR3 has 12 amino acids. V was shortened by 9 bases and J by 6 bases, with 11 bases between the two germline ends. The germline V gene encodes CDR1 SNHLY and CDR2 FYNNEI. For the CDR3, the DNA is TGTGCCAGTCGCAGACTAGCCGGGGAGCTGTTTTTT. Translation: CASRRLAGELFF.

The chain joins TRBV6-5 to TRBJ1-2; 9 bases fit TRBD1. Germline CDR1 MNHEY, CDR2 SVGAGI. Trimming took 2 bases from V and 6 from J; bases not matched to a gene: 7. This CDR3 contains 15 residues. CDR3 sequence reads: CASSYGTGGEDGYTF. The CDR3 nucleotides read TGTGCCAGCAGTTACGGTACAGGGGGCGAAGATGGCTACACCTTC.

This clone turned up a few times. This chain connects TRBV11-2 to TRBJ1-6, with D perhaps matching TRBD1 (6 bases). CDR1 is SGHAT, CDR2 FQNNGV, per germline. Trimming took off 2 bases at V and 3 bases at J, with 8 bases between the two ends. The CDR3 runs to 15 residues. The CDR3 sequence is CASSLTGLYNSPLHF. In DNA, the CDR3 is TGTGCCAGCAGCTTAACAGGGCTCTATAATTCACCCCTCCACTTT.